This entry is about one T cell receptor beta chain. Antigen specificity is unknown. V lost 6 bases and J 1 base, leaving 10 bases between the germline ends. Germline CDR1 is SGHRS and CDR2 is YFSETQ. The CDR3 has 13 residues. The sample comes from a study of radiotherapy plus CTLA-4 blockade in lung cancer. Looking at the study overall: Among all patients, approximately 17% showed objective responses, while roughly 30% had disease control.

Study conclusions and caveats: Among blood TCR repertoires after radiotherapy plus ipilimumab, tumor-derived clones expanded. Alongside interferon-beta, early blood T cell clone dynamics were reportedly the best predictor of response.

TCRdb's copy holds only in-frame clones and misses some; the assay was immunoSEQ multiplex PCR. Of some 87,000 clones in the sample, around four fifths were seen once. The study treated chemo-refractory metastatic non-small-cell lung cancer patients with focal radiation plus ipilimumab CTLA-4 blockade. Sequencing was performed on peripheral blood, taken from a patient treated with radiotherapy plus ipilimumab. This rearrangement joins TRBV5-1 to TRBJ1-1; a possible D gene is TRBD1 (5 bases). The origin of this receptor is a human donor with non-small cell lung cancer that progressed on radiotherapy plus ipilimumab. CDR3 residues: CASTLRGNTEAFF. The DNA of the CDR3 is TGCGCCAGCACCTTAAGGGGGAACACTGAAGCTTTCTTT. The variable domain in full, with the rest retrieved from reference TRBV5-1 and TRBJ1-1, is KAGVTQTPRYLIKTRGQQVTLSCSPISGHRSVSWYQQTPGQGLQFLFEYFSETQRNKGNFPGRFSGRQFSNSRSEMNVSTLELGDSALYLCASTLRGNTEAFFGQGTRLTVV.